The 15 T cell receptor beta chains given below trace back to one sample, sequenced in a study of tumor-infiltrating lymphocytes in primary liver carcinoma. The input was 400 to 500 ng total RNA; TCR beta cDNA was made from it with a constant-region primer. Slightly modified ARM-PCR, run as three nested multiplex PCR rounds, produced the TCR beta libraries. Investigators reported that the first two PCR rounds, at about 9 cycles each, used TRBV1-TRBV30 forward primers with a C-beta reverse primer. TCRdb re-derived calls from the multiplex PCR reads in MiXCR, one entry per CDR3 protein. The sample records almost 200,000 distinct CDR3 sequences, 65% being singletons. Researchers drew blood RNA from unsorted whole blood and extracted germline DNA as well. The sequencing sample was made of peripheral blood. These TCRs come from a woman aged 55-70 years with primary liver carcinoma and hepatitis B virus infection.

Note on this clonotype: This may arise from a read error, as a much more abundant clone is one base away. The chain combines TRBV6-6 with TRBJ1-6, with D unclear. Germline V lookup: CDR1 MNHNY, CDR2 SVGAGI (reference sequence). The germline V and J ends were trimmed by 1 base and 0 bases, with 10 bases remaining between them. This CDR3 region has 17 residues. The CDR3: CASSYLGLGSYNSPLHF. Written as DNA, the CDR3 is TGTGCCAGCAGTTACTTGGGTTTGGGCTCCTATAATTCACCCCTCCACTTT.

This clonotype was observed a few times. This chain connects TRBV7-8 to TRBJ2-7; D unresolved. The CDR3 has 15 amino acids. Looked up from germline, CDR1 is SGHVS and CDR2 is FQNEAQ. V was trimmed by 0 bases and J by 6 bases, leaving 15 bases between them. The CDR3 here is CASSLAAVSLSEQYF. For the CDR3, the DNA is TGTGCCAGCAGCTTAGCAGCCGTTAGCCTCTCCGAGCAGTACTTC.

This clonotype was found a few times. The V call is TRBV12-3 or TRBV12-4, the J call TRBJ2-7, with 9 nucleotides matching TRBD1. V trimming: 3 bases; J trimming: 4 bases; junction bases outside the gene matches: 16. The CDR3 covers 18 residues. Written as DNA, the CDR3 is TGTGCCAGCAGTTTGGGCGTGGGACAGGGTTCTCCAAAATACGAGCAGTACTTC. It yields the protein CASSLGVGQGSPKYEQYF.

A remark on this clonotype: As the CDR3 is not closed by the conserved phenylalanine or tryptophan, this likely results from a read error. The chain carries TRBV10-3 and TRBJ2-2, with a tentative D call TRBD1 (5 bases). With 0 bases removed from V and 6 bases from J, the gap between germline ends came to 8 bases. This CDR3 has 14 residues. Per germline, CDR1 ENHRY and CDR2 SYGVKD. The CDR3 bases are TGTGCCATCAGTGAGTCAAGGGGTTCCGGGGAGCTGTTTATT. The encoded protein is CAISESRGSGELFI.

Points on this clonotype: A single base separates this from a much larger clone, so it may be a read error. The genes are TRBV12-3 or TRBV12-4 and TRBJ2-5, with D unclear. The CDR3 has 13 residues. The CDR3: CASSFSPPETRYF. The CDR3 bases are TGTGCCAGCAGTTTTTCCCCGCCAGAGACCCGGTACTTC.

To note about this clonotype: The junction departs from germline at one end; a sequencing error may be responsible. The rearrangement links TRBV7-9 to TRBJ1-1; D remains ambiguous. The CDR3 loop spans 13 amino acids. CDR1 is SEHNR, CDR2 FQNEAQ, per germline (reference sequence). The CDR3 reads CVSSTTVNTEAFF. DNA of the CDR3: TGTGTCAGCAGCACAACAGTGAACACTGAAGCTTTCTTT.

This clonotype came up a few times. A read error is possible here, since a much larger clone lies one base away. The chain couples TRBV5-4 to TRBJ1-1; D not certain. The V end lost 0 bases, the J end lost 4 bases, and 10 bases lay between the germline ends. CDR1 and CDR2 from the germline V gene are SGHNT and YYREEE (reference sequence). CDR3 length: 14 amino acids. CDR3 DNA: TGTGCCAGCAGCTTGGGTGGTATGATCACTGAAGCTTTCTTT. Its protein product is CASSLGGMITEAFF.

This clonotype has more than one count but fewer than ten. This chain uses TRBV5-1 with TRBJ2-5; D is undetermined. The germline CDR1 and CDR2 sequences are SGHRS and YFSETQ. V shed 0 bases and J shed 5 bases, with 11 bases lying between them. The CDR3 totals 14 residues. This chain's CDR3 is CASSLAGDGETQYF. In nucleotides, the CDR3 is TGCGCCAGCAGCTTGGCAGGTGATGGGGAGACCCAGTACTTC.

The V gene is TRBV6-5, the J gene TRBJ2-2; possibly TRBD1 for D (6 bases). CDR1 MNHEY and CDR2 SVGAGI come from the germline V gene. This CDR3 is 16 amino acids long. With 10 bases removed from V and 7 bases from J, the gap between germline ends came to 25 bases. CDR3 sequence reads: CANTSPGQGAIGELFF. DNA for the CDR3: TGTGCCAACACCTCCCCGGGACAAGGGGCAATCGGGGAGCTGTTTTTT.

Concerning this clonotype itself: A junction boundary mismatches the germline segment, possibly from a read error. V and J are TRBV12-3 or TRBV12-4 and TRBJ2-7, with a tentative D call TRBD2 (5 bases). This CDR3 has 15 amino acids. CDR3 nucleotide sequence: TGTGTCAGCAGTTTAGGTGGGATTTCGGGGTACGAGCAGTACTTC. Translating it yields CVSSLGGISGYEQYF.

Turning to this clonotype: A much larger clone is a single base away; this may be a read error. The rearrangement uses TRBV12-3 or TRBV12-4 and TRBJ1-1; D is unresolved. Deletions cut 8 bases from V and 0 bases from J, with 10 bases between. The CDR3 covers 13 residues. The CDR3 region has the DNA TGTGCCAGCCGAGGACGGCTGAACACTGAAGCTTTCTTT. It codes for CASRGRLNTEAFF.

The gene calls are TRBV13 and TRBJ2-3, with unresolved D. Trimming left V 6 bases short and J 1 base short, with 14 bases between. Germline V gives CDR1 PRHDT, CDR2 FYEKMQ (reference sequence). The CDR3 is 15 amino acids. The CDR3 DNA reads TGTGCCAGCAGACCGTCGGGCCAAGGCACAGATACGCAGTATTTT. Translation: CASRPSGQGTDTQYF.

Note on this clonotype: The germline gene is not matched at one end of the junction; a read error may be the cause. J is TRBJ2-7 and V is TRBV11-3; the D is unclear. This CDR3 is 11 amino acids long. Germline V gene sequence: CDR1 SGHNT, CDR2 YENEEA. The CDR3 loop reads CTSSYGYEQDF. Here the CDR3 DNA reads TGTACCAGTAGCTATGGATACGAGCAGGACTTC.

The sample holds one count of this clonotype. A junction boundary mismatches the germline segment, possibly from a read error. The chain carries TRBV11-2 and TRBJ2-2, with 8 bases aligning to TRBD1. The CDR3 spans 15 residues. Germline CDR1 is SGHAT and CDR2 is FQNNGV. In DNA form, the CDR3 reads TGTGCCAGCAGCCTCAGGGGGCGCGGCGCCGGGGAGCAGTTTTTT. It yields the protein CASSLRGRGAGEQFF. Supplemented by reference TRBV11-2 and TRBJ2-2, the full variable domain reads EAGVAQSPRYKIIEKRQSVAFWCNPISGHATLYWYQQILGQGPKLLIQFQNNGVVDDSQLPKDRFSAERLKGVDSTLKIQPAKLEDSAVYLCASSLRGRGAGEQFFGEGSRLTVL.

The V and J genes are TRBV6-6 and TRBJ2-7; D is possibly TRBD1 (6 bases). The CDR3 consists of 15 residues. V dropped 3 bases and J dropped 3 bases, with 15 bases sitting between them. Germline-derived CDR1 and CDR2 are MNHNY and SVGAGI (reference sequence). DNA of the CDR3: TGTGCCAGCAGTTATTCAGGGACACGGGACTACGAGCAGTACTTC. It is translated as CASSYSGTRDYEQYF.